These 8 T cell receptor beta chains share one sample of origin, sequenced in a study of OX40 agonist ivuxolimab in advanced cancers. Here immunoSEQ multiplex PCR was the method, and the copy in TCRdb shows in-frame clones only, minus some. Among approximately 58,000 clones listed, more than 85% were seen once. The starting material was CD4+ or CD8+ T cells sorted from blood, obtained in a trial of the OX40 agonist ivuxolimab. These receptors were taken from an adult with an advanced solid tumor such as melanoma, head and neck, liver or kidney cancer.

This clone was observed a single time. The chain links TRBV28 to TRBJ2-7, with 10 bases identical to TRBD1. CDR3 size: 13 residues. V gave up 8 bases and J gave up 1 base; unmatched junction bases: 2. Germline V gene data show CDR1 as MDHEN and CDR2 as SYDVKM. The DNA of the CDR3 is TGTGCCAGCCGGGACAGGGGATCCTACGAGCAGTACTTC. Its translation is CASRDRGSYEQYF.

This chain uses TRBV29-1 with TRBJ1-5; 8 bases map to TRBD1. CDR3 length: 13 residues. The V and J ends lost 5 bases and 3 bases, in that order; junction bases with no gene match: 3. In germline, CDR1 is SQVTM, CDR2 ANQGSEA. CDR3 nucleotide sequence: TGCAGCGTTAGGACAGGGAACAATCAGCCCCAGCATTTT. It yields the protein CSVRTGNNQPQHF.

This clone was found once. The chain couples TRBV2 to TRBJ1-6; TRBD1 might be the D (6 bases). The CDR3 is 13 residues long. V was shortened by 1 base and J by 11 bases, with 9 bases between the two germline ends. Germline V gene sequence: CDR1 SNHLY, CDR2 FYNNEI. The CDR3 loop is CASSEGRGTPLHF. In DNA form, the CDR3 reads TGTGCCAGCAGTGAAGGAAGGGGGACACCCCTCCACTTT.

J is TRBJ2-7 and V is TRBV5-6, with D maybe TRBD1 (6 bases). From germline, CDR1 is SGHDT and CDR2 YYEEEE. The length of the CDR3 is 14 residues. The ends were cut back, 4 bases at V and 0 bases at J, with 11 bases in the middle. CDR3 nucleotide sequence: TGTGCCAGCAGCACGGACAGATTCTCCTACGAGCAGTACTTC. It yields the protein CASSTDRFSYEQYF.

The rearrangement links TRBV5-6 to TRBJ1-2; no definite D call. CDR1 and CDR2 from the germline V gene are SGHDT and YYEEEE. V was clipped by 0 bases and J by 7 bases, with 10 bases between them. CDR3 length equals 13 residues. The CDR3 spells CASSLGISGGYTF. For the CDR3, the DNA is TGTGCCAGCAGCTTGGGGATCTCGGGTGGCTACACCTTC.

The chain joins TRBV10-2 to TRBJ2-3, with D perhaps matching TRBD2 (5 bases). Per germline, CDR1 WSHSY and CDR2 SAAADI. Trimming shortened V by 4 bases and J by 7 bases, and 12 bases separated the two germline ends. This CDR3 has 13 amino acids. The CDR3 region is CASSGAETYTQYF. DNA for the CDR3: TGCGCCAGCAGTGGAGCGGAAACTTATACGCAGTATTTT.

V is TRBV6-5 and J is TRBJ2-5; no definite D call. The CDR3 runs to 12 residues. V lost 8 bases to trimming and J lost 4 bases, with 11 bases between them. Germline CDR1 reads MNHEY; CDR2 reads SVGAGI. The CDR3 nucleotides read TGTGCCAGCGAGACGGTCCGAGAGACCCAGTACTTC. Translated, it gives CASETVRETQYF.

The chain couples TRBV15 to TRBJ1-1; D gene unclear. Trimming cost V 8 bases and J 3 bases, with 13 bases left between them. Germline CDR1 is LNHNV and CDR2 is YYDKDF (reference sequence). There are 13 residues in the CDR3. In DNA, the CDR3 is TGTGCCACCGGGAAGGGTCTCTACACTGAAGCTTTCTTT. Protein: CATGKGLYTEAFF.